This TCR beta chain derives from a study of T-cell reconstitution after alpha-beta-depleted transplantation in children. This clonotype appeared many times. With 0 bases removed from V and 0 bases from J, the gap between germline ends came to 18 bases. Germline V gene data show CDR1 as MGHRA and CDR2 as YSYEKL. The CDR3 covers 19 residues. Library preparation (for TCRbeta) was performed with unique molecular identifiers. Each CDR3 protein gets one entry after TCRdb re-called the PCR reads with MiXCR. The sample yields some 15,000 distinct CDR3 sequences, under 6.5% seen once. V and J are TRBV4-1 and TRBJ2-4; a weak D match, TRBD1 (6 bases). The sequencing here drew on PBMCs, taken before TCRalphabeta/CD19-depleted stem cell transplant. The TCR originated in a boy between 10 and 17 years old with acute lymphoblastic leukemia, due to receive a stem cell transplant. CDR3 loop: CASSQDGAGATLAKNIQYF. In nucleotides, the CDR3 is TGCGCCAGCAGCCAAGATGGGGCAGGGGCGACCTTAGCCAAAAACATTCAGTACTTC.